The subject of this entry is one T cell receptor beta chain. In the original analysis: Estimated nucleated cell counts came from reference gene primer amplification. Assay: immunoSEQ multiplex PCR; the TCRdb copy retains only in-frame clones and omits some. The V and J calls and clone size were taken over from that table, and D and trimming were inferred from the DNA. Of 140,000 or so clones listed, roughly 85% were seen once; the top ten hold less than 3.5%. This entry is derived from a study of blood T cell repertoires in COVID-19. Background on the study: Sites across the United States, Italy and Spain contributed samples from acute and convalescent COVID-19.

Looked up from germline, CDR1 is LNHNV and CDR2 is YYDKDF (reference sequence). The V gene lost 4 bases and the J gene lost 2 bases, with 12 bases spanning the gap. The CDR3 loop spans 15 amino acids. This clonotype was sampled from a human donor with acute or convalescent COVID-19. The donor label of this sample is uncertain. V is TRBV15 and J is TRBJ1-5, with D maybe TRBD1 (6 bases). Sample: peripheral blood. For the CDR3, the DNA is TGTGCCACCAGCATTGGGGGCGCGGGCAATCAGCCCCAGCATTTT. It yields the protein CATSIGGAGNQPQHF.